A few counts support the clone carrying this TCR beta chain. Its antigen is still unknown. This sample stems from a study of blood T cells in healthy people across ages. Study-wide results and caveats: PBMCs were not sorted, which prevented a conclusive comparison of naive versus antigen-experienced cells.

Healthy individuals of Caucasian origin from Russia, aged roughly 6 to 100, served as donors. This CDR3 comprises 15 residues. The V end was cut by 0 bases, the J end by 8 bases, with 16 bases between. Per germline, CDR1 MGHRA and CDR2 YSYEKL. Primers used in a second PCR of roughly 7 to 12 cycles were a sample-barcoded 5' primer and a J-beta primer mix. The template-switch adaptor, which had 12 random nucleotides, put a tag on each cDNA molecule. MiXCR, applied by TCRdb to the 5' RACE reads, yields one record per CDR3 protein. The repertoire includes over a million distinct CDR3 sequences, approximately 26% of them detected once, and less than 0.75% sits in the top ten. In addition, the sample was reused for a study of T cells of mothers and their children. According to that study: Sequencing got over 9 million TCR beta CDR3 reads from each mother and around 3.1 million from each child.

Sequencing used blood. The TCR was taken from a girl aged 2-15 years in good health. This sequence joins TRBV4-1 and TRBJ1-2, with D perhaps TRBD1 (6 bases). The CDR3 sequence is CASSQEGAGGSGYTF. CDR3 nucleotide sequence: TGCGCCAGCAGCCAAGAAGGGGCGGGGGGCAGCGGCTACACCTTC.